Listed here is a single TCR beta chain. Its matching antigen is unknown. The sample belongs to a study of PD-1 blockade in mismatch repair-deficient tumors. Turning to the study itself: Patients had eleven to twelve mismatch repair-deficient cancer types and were previously treated and progressing.

In germline, CDR1 is MDHEN, CDR2 SYDVKM. V shed 2 bases and J shed 10 bases, with 9 bases lying between them. The CDR3 spans 12 residues. All patients were mismatch repair deficient, assessed by either PCR or immunohistochemistry. TCR sequencing covered a few patients who responded to pembrolizumab. Findings and caveats of the study: After pembrolizumab, tumor-resident clones rose rapidly, then generally contracted before radiologic responses.

Repertoires were generated with immunoSEQ multiplex PCR, while TCRdb's copy carries only in-frame clones and drops some. The sample lists around 39,000 clones, over 70% seen once, with around 1% in the top ten. The sequences come from PBMCs, collected less than 40 weeks after starting pembrolizumab. The clonotype originates from an adult with mismatch repair-deficient cancer. V and J are TRBV28 and TRBJ1-5, with D uncertain. CDR3 bases: TGTGCCAGCAGTTTACCCCGGGGACCCCAGCATTTT. It specifies CASSLPRGPQHF.